What follows describes a single TCR beta chain. This specimen belongs to a study of control samples from healthy donors and cancer patients. Assay used: immunoSEQ multiplex PCR; TCRdb lists only in-frame clones, some missing. The sample records some 100,000 clones, roughly 93% being singletons. There are 17 residues in the CDR3. V trimming: 2 bases; J trimming: 7 bases; junction bases outside the gene matches: 11. Germline V CDR1 and CDR2: SGHVS, FNYEAQ. The sequence came from a man aged 18 to 30 in good health. Specimen: blood. The chain uses TRBV7-6 and TRBJ2-4; 10 bases line up with TRBD1. The chain's CDR3 is CASSLSGSRDRGNIQYF. CDR3 DNA sequence: TGTGCCAGCAGCTTATCCGGGTCCCGGGACAGGGGTAACATTCAGTACTTC. The whole variable domain, remainder taken from reference TRBV7-6 and TRBJ2-4, is GAGVSQSPRYKVTKRGQDVALRCDPISGHVSLYWYRQALGQGPEFLTYFNYEAQQDKSGLPNDRFSAERPEGSISTLTIQRTEQRDSAMYRCASSLSGSRDRGNIQYFGAGTRLSVL.